Listed below are T cell receptor beta chains from one sample, sequenced in a study of identical twins. TCRdb recomputed calls from the 5' RACE reads with MiXCR, one row per CDR3 protein. The top ten clones hold 2.5% to 3.5% of a sample with a few hundred thousand distinct CDR3 sequences, over 8.5% of them seen once. These data were also reused for a study on yellow fever vaccine responses in identical twins.

The specimen was PBMCs. The receptors were sampled from a woman under 30 in good health. Each CDR3 is given with its conserved first and last residue. Each record gives: clone size, V gene, J gene, D gene, CDR3 DNA, CDR3 protein. D genes are given only for firm matches. The size entry is marked missing in some rows and otherwise reads once, few, many or a size class.

clone_size: once; v_call: TRBV12-3/TRBV12-4; j_call: TRBJ2-7; d_call: TRBD2; cdr3_nt: TGTGCCAGCAGTTTAATTATGGTAGCGGGACGCTACGAGCAGTACTTC; cdr3_aa: CASSLIMVAGRYEQYF
clone_size: -; v_call: TRBV15; j_call: TRBJ2-3; d_call: TRBD2; cdr3_nt: TGTGCCACCAGCAGCAGCCCGGGACTAGCGGGAGCCACTAGCACAGATACGCAGTATTTT; cdr3_aa: CATSSSPGLAGATSTDTQYF
clone_size: -; v_call: TRBV25-1; j_call: TRBJ2-5; d_call: -; cdr3_nt: TGTTCCAGCAGTGAACCCCATCGACAAGAGACCCAGTACTTC; cdr3_aa: CSSSEPHRQETQYF
clone_size: few; v_call: TRBV5-8; j_call: TRBJ2-3; d_call: TRBD2; cdr3_nt: TGTGCCAGCAGCTTGGTTTTGAGGCGGGAGAGTCGGGATACGCAGTATTTT; cdr3_aa: CASSLVLRRESRDTQYF
clone_size: few; v_call: TRBV28; j_call: TRBJ2-1; d_call: TRBD2; cdr3_nt: TGTGCCAGCAGTCCAGCTGGACTAGCGGGACACAATGAGCAGTTCTTC; cdr3_aa: CASSPAGLAGHNEQFF
clone_size: -; v_call: TRBV20-1; j_call: TRBJ2-3; d_call: -; cdr3_nt: TGCAGTGCTGCCACAGATACGCAGTATTTT; cdr3_aa: CSAATDTQYF
clone_size: -; v_call: TRBV19; j_call: TRBJ2-3; d_call: -; cdr3_nt: TGTGCCAGTAGTACCCGGACAGCTACGCAGTATTTT; cdr3_aa: CASSTRTATQYF
clone_size: -; v_call: TRBV2; j_call: TRBJ2-1; d_call: -; cdr3_nt: TGTGCCAGCAAAGTTCTACTGAGCTCCTACAATGAGCAGTTCTTC; cdr3_aa: CASKVLLSSYNEQFF
clone_size: many; v_call: TRBV5-6; j_call: TRBJ1-1; d_call: -; cdr3_nt: TGTGCCAGCAGCCCCTGGGAAATTCAGATGAACACTGAAGCTTTCTTT; cdr3_aa: CASSPWEIQMNTEAFF
clone_size: -; v_call: TRBV3-1; j_call: TRBJ2-3; d_call: -; cdr3_nt: TGTGCCAGCAGCCATGGACAGACAGATACGCAGTATTTT; cdr3_aa: CASSHGQTDTQYF
clone_size: few; v_call: TRBV10-3; j_call: TRBJ2-7; d_call: -; cdr3_nt: TGTGCCATCAGTGATGGGGTCGAGCAGTACTTC; cdr3_aa: CAISDGVEQYF
clone_size: few; v_call: TRBV11-2; j_call: TRBJ2-3; d_call: TRBD2; cdr3_nt: TGTGCCAGCAGCTTCTTCACATTTGCTTCTAGCGGGGTAACAGATACGCAGTATTTT; cdr3_aa: CASSFFTFASSGVTDTQYF
clone_size: -; v_call: TRBV10-3; j_call: TRBJ2-5; d_call: -; cdr3_nt: TGTGCCATCAGTGAGGGTCGGGGGACCAAAAAAGAGACCCAGTACTTC; cdr3_aa: CAISEGRGTKKETQYF
clone_size: many; v_call: TRBV7-2; j_call: TRBJ2-3; d_call: -; cdr3_nt: TGTGCCAGCAGCTTCGGCGGGGTCACAGATACGCAGTATTTT; cdr3_aa: CASSFGGVTDTQYF
clone_size: few; v_call: TRBV6-1; j_call: TRBJ2-3; d_call: -; cdr3_nt: TGTGCCAGCAGTACGGACAGTTGGGATACGCAGTATTTT; cdr3_aa: CASSTDSWDTQYF
clone_size: -; v_call: TRBV20-1; j_call: TRBJ2-5; d_call: -; cdr3_nt: TGCAGTGCTAGCCTGAAAGACCGGGCACCGAATCTGGAGACCCAGTACTTC; cdr3_aa: CSASLKDRAPNLETQYF
clone_size: -; v_call: TRBV20-1; j_call: TRBJ2-1; d_call: -; cdr3_nt: TGCAGTGCTAGAGACCCCCGGGACCCCCTGGGGTTTTACAATGAGCAGTTCTTC; cdr3_aa: CSARDPRDPLGFYNEQFF
clone_size: -; v_call: TRBV7-9; j_call: TRBJ1-1; d_call: -; cdr3_nt: TGTGCCAGCAGCTCGGGGGTGCGCCCTGAAGCTTTCTTT; cdr3_aa: CASSSGVRPEAFF
clone_size: few; v_call: TRBV18; j_call: TRBJ2-1; d_call: -; cdr3_nt: TGTGCCAGCTCACCGCCGGCGTCCAATGAGCAGTTCTTC; cdr3_aa: CASSPPASNEQFF
clone_size: many; v_call: TRBV4-2; j_call: TRBJ2-1; d_call: TRBD2; cdr3_nt: TGTGCCAGCAGACACACTAGCGGGCTCTCCTACAATGAGCAGTTCTTC; cdr3_aa: CASRHTSGLSYNEQFF
clone_size: -; v_call: TRBV7-2; j_call: TRBJ2-1; d_call: -; cdr3_nt: TGTGCCAGCAGCTTAGCGCCCTCCGGGACTGTATACAATGAGCAGTTCTTC; cdr3_aa: CASSLAPSGTVYNEQFF
clone_size: -; v_call: TRBV7-9; j_call: TRBJ2-1; d_call: TRBD1; cdr3_nt: TGTGCCAGCAGCTCGACTCCCGGGACAGGTACCTACAATGAGCAGTTCTTC; cdr3_aa: CASSSTPGTGTYNEQFF
clone_size: -; v_call: TRBV29-1; j_call: TRBJ2-7; d_call: TRBD1; cdr3_nt: TGCAGCGTTGAAGATTGGGGCAGGGGGCTCGACGAGCAGTACTTC; cdr3_aa: CSVEDWGRGLDEQYF
clone_size: few; v_call: TRBV19; j_call: TRBJ1-2; d_call: TRBD1; cdr3_nt: TGTGCCAGTAGTATCTCTGGGACAGGGTATGGCTACACCTTC; cdr3_aa: CASSISGTGYGYTF
clone_size: -; v_call: TRBV7-3; j_call: TRBJ2-7; d_call: TRBD2; cdr3_nt: TGTGCCAGCAGCACGGGACTAGCGGGGGGTAAGCAGTACTTC; cdr3_aa: CASSTGLAGGKQYF
clone_size: few; v_call: TRBV25-1; j_call: TRBJ2-1; d_call: TRBD2; cdr3_nt: TGTGCCAGCAGAGCGAGCGGGAGAGGATATGAGCAGTTCTTC; cdr3_aa: CASRASGRGYEQFF
clone_size: -; v_call: TRBV5-5; j_call: TRBJ2-3; d_call: TRBD2; cdr3_nt: TGTGCCAGCCGAGGGACTAGCGGTAGCACAGATACGCAGTATTTT; cdr3_aa: CASRGTSGSTDTQYF
clone_size: few; v_call: TRBV6-5; j_call: TRBJ1-6; d_call: TRBD1; cdr3_nt: TGTGCCAGCAGTTACGGGGGACAGGATAATTCACCCCTCCACTTT; cdr3_aa: CASSYGGQDNSPLHF
clone_size: few; v_call: TRBV6-2/TRBV6-3; j_call: TRBJ2-7; d_call: TRBD1; cdr3_nt: TGTGCCAGCAGTTATTCCGGGACAGGGCTCCACGAGCAGTACTTC; cdr3_aa: CASSYSGTGLHEQYF
clone_size: few; v_call: TRBV6-2/TRBV6-3; j_call: TRBJ2-3; d_call: -; cdr3_nt: TGTGCCAGCAGTCTGTCCCCGGCCAGTAGGGGAGCAGATACGCAGTATTTT; cdr3_aa: CASSLSPASRGADTQYF
clone_size: many; v_call: TRBV24-1; j_call: TRBJ2-2; d_call: -; cdr3_nt: TGTGCCACCAGTGATACCTCCTACACCGGGGAGCTGTTTTTT; cdr3_aa: CATSDTSYTGELFF
clone_size: few; v_call: TRBV27; j_call: TRBJ2-3; d_call: -; cdr3_nt: TGTGCCAGCAGTTGGCTGGCTAGCGACACAGATACGCAGTATTTT; cdr3_aa: CASSWLASDTDTQYF
clone_size: few; v_call: TRBV20-1; j_call: TRBJ2-4; d_call: -; cdr3_nt: TGCAGTGCCCCCCCTGATGGGAACATTCAGTACTTC; cdr3_aa: CSAPPDGNIQYF
clone_size: few; v_call: TRBV30; j_call: TRBJ2-3; d_call: -; cdr3_nt: TGTGCCTGGAGTCCTAACACAGATACGCAGTATTTT; cdr3_aa: CAWSPNTDTQYF
clone_size: many; v_call: TRBV20-1; j_call: TRBJ2-2; d_call: TRBD2; cdr3_nt: TGCAGTGCTAGAGCCACTGCGGGAGGGCCCGGGGAGCTGTTTTTT; cdr3_aa: CSARATAGGPGELFF
clone_size: few; v_call: TRBV20-1; j_call: TRBJ1-4; d_call: -; cdr3_nt: TGCAGTGCTAGAGATTTCCAGGGAGGATGGGAAAAACTGTTTTTT; cdr3_aa: CSARDFQGGWEKLFF
clone_size: -; v_call: TRBV28; j_call: TRBJ2-1; d_call: TRBD2; cdr3_nt: TGTGCCAGCAGTTTAGTGGGACTAGCGGGAGGGGAGTTCTTC; cdr3_aa: CASSLVGLAGGEFF
clone_size: many; v_call: TRBV25-1; j_call: TRBJ2-2; d_call: -; cdr3_nt: TGTGCCAGCAGTGCCACAGGGACCGGGGAGCTGTTTTTT; cdr3_aa: CASSATGTGELFF
clone_size: many; v_call: TRBV12-3/TRBV12-4; j_call: TRBJ1-1; d_call: -; cdr3_nt: TGTGCCAGCGTATCCAGGGTGAGCACTGAAGCTTTCTTT; cdr3_aa: CASVSRVSTEAFF
clone_size: few; v_call: TRBV3-1; j_call: TRBJ2-3; d_call: -; cdr3_nt: TGTGCCAGCAGCCACGACGACAGGCGGCTAGGAACAGATACGCAGTATTTT; cdr3_aa: CASSHDDRRLGTDTQYF
clone_size: few; v_call: TRBV7-8; j_call: TRBJ2-3; d_call: -; cdr3_nt: TGTGCCAGCAGCTTATTGGGCAGGGATGAAGGTAAAGATACGCAGTATTTT; cdr3_aa: CASSLLGRDEGKDTQYF